Listed here are 19 T cell receptor beta chains from one sample, sequenced in a study of T-cell memory formation after mild COVID-19. In TCRdb, the 5' RACE reads were re-called with MiXCR into one record per CDR3 protein. The table includes about 400,000 distinct CDR3 sequences, 24% detected once. The sample taken for sequencing was PBMCs or a T cell subset sorted from them (not recorded which). The receptors come from an adult woman who had mild COVID-19 (a few samples of this study predate the infection). Cell type and time point are not known.

The table lists this clonotype with a few counts. This chain connects TRBV20-1 to TRBJ2-1; maybe TRBD2 (5 bases). Trimming cost V 6 bases and J 12 bases, with 18 bases left between them. The germline V gene has CDR1 DFQATT and CDR2 SNEGSKA (reference sequence). The CDR3 is 12 residues long. The CDR3 coding sequence is TGCAGTGCCCGCTTGGAAGAGGGTGGGCAGTTCTTC. Encoded protein: CSARLEEGGQFF.

In DNA, the CDR3 is TGTGCCAGCAGCCCCACCGGGACTAACGGGGGGGAGCAGTTCTTC. The encoded protein is CASSPTGTNGGEQFF. The rearrangement joins TRBV11-2 to TRBJ2-1, with 7 bases identical to TRBD2. The CDR3 loop spans 15 amino acids. With 5 bases clipped from V and 10 bases from J, the junction kept 14 bases outside the gene matches. Germline CDR1 SGHAT, CDR2 FQNNGV. Using reference TRBV11-2 and TRBJ2-1 for the parts outside the CDR3, the full variable domain is EAGVAQSPRYKIIEKRQSVAFWCNPISGHATLYWYQQILGQGPKLLIQFQNNGVVDDSQLPKDRFSAERLKGVDSTLKIQPAKLEDSAVYLCASSPTGTNGGEQFFGPGTRLTVL.

This clonotype was detected a few times. The gene calls are TRBV6-2 or TRBV6-3 and TRBJ2-1; 10 bases are shared with TRBD2. The CDR3 is 16 residues long. Losses at the gene ends were 8 bases for V and 1 base for J; bases not matched to a gene: 8. Germline assignment: CDR1 MNHEY and CDR2 SVGEGT. As DNA, the CDR3 is TGTGCCAGCTTGGGGCTAGCGGGAGAATCCTACAATGAGCAGTTCTTC. Protein sequence: CASLGLAGESYNEQFF.

This clonotype was recorded a few times. The rearrangement links TRBV24-1 to TRBJ2-1; D call uncertain. The germline CDR1 and CDR2 sequences are KGHDR and SFDVKD. Trimming removed 6 bases from V and 7 bases from J, with 12 bases in between. CDR3 length: 13 amino acids. The CDR3 region is CATSRTIQNEQFF. The CDR3 coding sequence is TGTGCCACCAGTAGGACCATTCAAAATGAGCAGTTCTTC.

This clonotype was counted a few times. V is TRBV6-2 or TRBV6-3 and J is TRBJ2-7, with a weak D call TRBD2 (6 bases). V lost 0 bases and J lost 6, with 6 bases in between. This CDR3 region has 12 residues. Germline CDR1 is MNHEY and CDR2 is SVGEGT. The DNA of the CDR3 is TGTGCCAGCAGTTACTCCGGGGGCGAGCAGTACTTC. Its translation is CASSYSGGEQYF.

This clonotype has ten or more counts. The CDR3, as DNA: TGTGCCAGCACCCGAGAGACAGGAACCGTGGTCTACAATGAGCAGTTCTTC. Amino acid sequence: CASTRETGTVVYNEQFF. The V gene is TRBV25-1, the J gene TRBJ2-1, with a tentative D call TRBD1 (6 bases). Germline V lookup: CDR1 MGHDK, CDR2 SYGVNS. V was clipped by 7 bases and J by 3 bases, with 22 bases between them. The CDR3 is 17 amino acids.

The table lists this clonotype with a few counts. The chain recombines TRBV4-1 with TRBJ1-2; 8 nucleotides align to TRBD1. V gave up 2 bases and J gave up 2 bases; unmatched junction bases: 1. The CDR3 length is 14 residues. CDR1 and CDR2 from the germline V gene are MGHRA and YSYEKL. Here the CDR3 DNA reads TGCGCCAGCAGCCAAAACAGGGGGAACTATGGCTACACCTTC. Protein product: CASSQNRGNYGYTF.

This chain joins TRBV12-3 or TRBV12-4 and TRBJ2-2; D may be TRBD2 (5 bases). With 3 bases removed from V and 4 bases from J, the gap between germline ends came to 12 bases. This CDR3 contains 15 residues. CDR3 DNA sequence: TGTGCCAGCAGTTTCGCCCACGCGGGCACCGGGGAGCTGTTTTTT. It specifies CASSFAHAGTGELFF.

CDR3 sequence: CASRPDSGELFF. The DNA of the CDR3 is TGTGCCAGCAGGCCGGACAGCGGGGAGCTGTTTTTT. The rearrangement joins TRBV27 to TRBJ2-2, with D possibly being TRBD1 (6 bases). Germline loops: CDR1 MNHEY, CDR2 SMNVEV (reference sequence). This CDR3 comprises 12 residues. Trimming cost V 6 bases and J 7 bases, with 9 bases left between them.

This clonotype was seen a handful of times. The rearrangement links TRBV12-3 or TRBV12-4 to TRBJ1-1, with D tentatively TRBD1 (5 bases). Trimming took 5 bases from V and 5 from J, leaving 18 bases between them. The CDR3 contains 15 residues. DNA of the CDR3: TGTGCCAGCAGTGGGTCGGGGCCCAGGGTAACTGAAGCTTTCTTT. Amino acids: CASSGSGPRVTEAFF.

The CDR3 spells CASSPRISGETDTQYF. In nucleotides, the CDR3 is TGTGCCAGCAGCCCACGAATTAGCGGGGAGACAGATACGCAGTATTTT. The chain has TRBV3-1 and TRBJ2-3; 8 bases align to TRBD2. V lost 4 bases and J lost 3; bases outside the gene matches: 9. From germline, CDR1 is LGHDT and CDR2 YNNKEL (reference sequence). The CDR3 sequence is 16 residues long.

This clonotype was recorded only once. For the CDR3, the DNA is TGTGCCAGCAGTTTAGGTCGGGACCCCACGACGGAGGGCTACACCTTC. It codes for CASSLGRDPTTEGYTF. This chain connects TRBV12-3 or TRBV12-4 to TRBJ1-2; the D gene is possibly TRBD1 (5 bases). The CDR3 runs 16 residues. V was shortened by 1 base and J by 8 bases, with 20 bases between the two germline ends.

This clonotype was counted a few times. J is TRBJ2-7 and V is TRBV2, with D unresolved. This CDR3 has 15 residues. The ends were cut back, 6 bases at V and 8 bases at J, with 23 bases in the middle. CDR1 and CDR2 (germline): SNHLY, FYNNEI. CDR3 sequence: CASRPIGDSAHKQYF. Written as DNA, the CDR3 is TGTGCCAGCAGACCCATTGGGGATTCCGCGCATAAGCAGTACTTC. Full variable domain (outside the CDR3, taken from reference TRBV2 and TRBJ2-7): EPEVTQTPSHQVTQMGQEVILRCVPISNHLYFYWYRQILGQKVEFLVSFYNNEISEKSEIFDDQFSVERPDGSNFTLKIRSTKLEDSAMYFCASRPIGDSAHKQYFGPGTRLTVT.

There are a few counts of this clonotype. V usage is TRBV25-1 and J usage is TRBJ2-7; 7 bases agree with TRBD1. V shed 1 base, J shed 6 bases, and the junction held 15 bases outside the gene matches. The CDR3 is 17 residues long. Germline CDR1 reads MGHDK; CDR2 reads SYGVNS. The DNA of the CDR3 is TGTGCCAGCAGTGAATCTCCCCTACAGGGGCGGACGGCCGAGCAGTACTTC. Its translation: CASSESPLQGRTAEQYF.

This clonotype was observed at least ten times. This chain connects TRBV20-1 to TRBJ2-2; a possible D gene is TRBD2 (5 bases). The CDR3 consists of 13 residues. V gave up 6 bases and J gave up 5 bases, with 13 bases separating them. Germline loops: CDR1 DFQATT, CDR2 SNEGSKA (reference sequence). The CDR3 is CSASTPGTGELFF. DNA for the CDR3: TGCAGTGCCTCAACGCCGGGGACCGGGGAGCTGTTTTTT.

CDR3 residues: CATSDSLAGYNEQFF. The CDR3 nucleotides are TGTGCCACCAGTGATTCTCTCGCCGGCTACAATGAGCAGTTCTTC. The chain links TRBV24-1 to TRBJ2-1; D remains unclear. V was clipped by 2 bases and J by 3 bases, with 10 bases between them. The CDR3 is 15 residues long. CDR1 and CDR2 from the germline V gene are KGHDR and SFDVKD.

This clonotype has just a few counts. V is TRBV20-1 and J is TRBJ2-2; TRBD2 might be the D (5 bases). The CDR3 is 18 residues long. Per germline, CDR1 DFQATT and CDR2 SNEGSKA (reference sequence). Trimming took 0 bases from V and 0 from J, leaving 17 bases between them. The CDR3 sequence is CSARDGRAGPANTGELFF. DNA of the CDR3: TGCAGTGCTAGAGATGGGCGGGCAGGCCCCGCGAACACCGGGGAGCTGTTTTTT.

The chain uses TRBV18 and TRBJ1-5; D call uncertain. V shed 3 bases and J shed 5 bases, with 8 bases lying between them. Germline CDR1 KGHSH, CDR2 LQKENI. The CDR3 is made up of 13 amino acids. The CDR3 region is CASSPLSDQPQHF. In DNA form, the CDR3 reads TGTGCCAGCTCACCCCTGAGCGATCAGCCCCAGCATTTT. Filled out from reference TRBV18 and TRBJ1-5, the complete variable domain reads NAGVMQNPRHLVRRRGQEARLRCSPMKGHSHVYWYRQLPEEGLKFMVYLQKENIIDESGMPKERFSAEFPKEGPSILRIQQVVRGDSAAYFCASSPLSDQPQHFGDGTRLSIL.

The chain links TRBV7-8 to TRBJ2-1, with D perhaps TRBD1 (6 bases). Trimming pared 4 bases from V and 2 bases from J, leaving 12 bases between. From germline, CDR1 is SGHVS and CDR2 FQNEAQ. The CDR3 loop spans 15 amino acids. CDR3 sequence: CASSSQGTPYNEQFF. CDR3 bases: TGTGCCAGCAGCTCCCAGGGGACCCCCTACAATGAGCAGTTCTTC.